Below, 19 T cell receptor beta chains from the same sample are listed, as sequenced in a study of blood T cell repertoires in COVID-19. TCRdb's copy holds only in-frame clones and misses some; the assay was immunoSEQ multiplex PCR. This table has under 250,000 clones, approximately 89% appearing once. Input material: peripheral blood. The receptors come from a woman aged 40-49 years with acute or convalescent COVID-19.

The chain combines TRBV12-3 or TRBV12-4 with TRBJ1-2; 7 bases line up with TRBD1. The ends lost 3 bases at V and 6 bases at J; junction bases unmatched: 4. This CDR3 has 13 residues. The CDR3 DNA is TGTGCCAGCAGTTTCGGACAGGTCGATGGCTACACCTTC. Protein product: CASSFGQVDGYTF.

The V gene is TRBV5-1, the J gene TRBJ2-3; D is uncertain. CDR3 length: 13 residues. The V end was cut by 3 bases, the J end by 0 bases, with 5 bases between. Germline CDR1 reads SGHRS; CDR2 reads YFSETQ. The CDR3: CASSSTSTDTQYF. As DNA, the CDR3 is TGCGCCAGCAGCTCCACTAGCACAGATACGCAGTATTTT.

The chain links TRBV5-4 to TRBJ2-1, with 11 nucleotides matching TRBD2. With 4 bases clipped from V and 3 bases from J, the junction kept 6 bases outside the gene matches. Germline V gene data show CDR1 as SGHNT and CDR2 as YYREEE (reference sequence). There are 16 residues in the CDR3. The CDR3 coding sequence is TGTGCCAGCAGCCAGTCTAGCGGGGGGTTCTACAATGAGCAGTTCTTC. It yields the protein CASSQSSGGFYNEQFF.

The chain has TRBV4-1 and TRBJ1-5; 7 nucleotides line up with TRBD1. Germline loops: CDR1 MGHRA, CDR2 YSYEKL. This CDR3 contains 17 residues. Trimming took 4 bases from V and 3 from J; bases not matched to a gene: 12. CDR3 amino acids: CASSLTKQGSNNQPQHF. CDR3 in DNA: TGCGCCAGCAGCCTAACCAAACAGGGGAGCAACAATCAGCCCCAGCATTTT.

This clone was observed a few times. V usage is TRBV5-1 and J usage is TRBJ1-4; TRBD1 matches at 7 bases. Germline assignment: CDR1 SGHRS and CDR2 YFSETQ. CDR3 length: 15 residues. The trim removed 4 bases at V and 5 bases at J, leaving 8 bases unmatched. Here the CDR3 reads CASSRGQTGNEKLFF. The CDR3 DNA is TGCGCCAGCAGCCGGGGACAGACTGGGAATGAAAAACTGTTTTTT.

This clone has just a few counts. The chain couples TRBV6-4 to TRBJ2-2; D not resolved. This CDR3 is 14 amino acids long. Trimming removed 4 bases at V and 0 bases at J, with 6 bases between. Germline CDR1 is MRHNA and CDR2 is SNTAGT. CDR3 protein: CASSAKTNTGELFF. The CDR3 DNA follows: TGTGCCAGCAGTGCTAAAACGAACACCGGGGAGCTGTTTTTT.

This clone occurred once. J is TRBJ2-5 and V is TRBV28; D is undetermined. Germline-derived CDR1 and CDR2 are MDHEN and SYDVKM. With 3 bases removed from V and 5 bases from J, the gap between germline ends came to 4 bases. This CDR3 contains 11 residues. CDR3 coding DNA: TGTGCCAGCAGTTTGAGGGAGACCCAGTACTTC. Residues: CASSLRETQYF.

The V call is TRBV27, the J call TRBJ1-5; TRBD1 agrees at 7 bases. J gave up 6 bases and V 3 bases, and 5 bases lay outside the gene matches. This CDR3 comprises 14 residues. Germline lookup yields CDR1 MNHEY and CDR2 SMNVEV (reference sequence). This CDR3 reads CASSFEGAGQPQHF. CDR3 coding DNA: TGTGCCAGCAGTTTTGAGGGGGCCGGTCAGCCCCAGCATTTT.

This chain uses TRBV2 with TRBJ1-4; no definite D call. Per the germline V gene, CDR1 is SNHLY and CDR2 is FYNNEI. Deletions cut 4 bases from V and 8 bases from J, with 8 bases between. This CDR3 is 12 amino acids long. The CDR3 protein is CASSGSLEKLFF. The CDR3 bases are TGTGCCAGCAGTGGGAGTCTCGAAAAACTGTTTTTT.

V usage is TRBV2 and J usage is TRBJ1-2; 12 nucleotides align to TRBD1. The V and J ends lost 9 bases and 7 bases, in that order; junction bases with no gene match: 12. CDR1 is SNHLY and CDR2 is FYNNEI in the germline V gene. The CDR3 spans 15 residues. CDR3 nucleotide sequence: TGTGCCAGTTCCGGGACAGGGGGCGCGATAGGTGGCTACACCTTC. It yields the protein CASSGTGGAIGGYTF.

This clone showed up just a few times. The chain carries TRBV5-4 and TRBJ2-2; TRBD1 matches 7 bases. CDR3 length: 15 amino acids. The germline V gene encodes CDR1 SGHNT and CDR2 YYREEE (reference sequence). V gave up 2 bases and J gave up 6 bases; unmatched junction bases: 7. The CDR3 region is CASSFSTGSPGELFF. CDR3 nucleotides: TGTGCCAGCAGCTTTTCGACAGGGTCCCCCGGGGAGCTGTTTTTT.

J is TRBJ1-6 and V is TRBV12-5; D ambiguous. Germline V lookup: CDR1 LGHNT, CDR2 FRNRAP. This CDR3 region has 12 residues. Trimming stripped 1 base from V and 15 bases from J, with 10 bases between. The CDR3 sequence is CASGLDNLRLHF. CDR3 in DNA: TGTGCTAGTGGTTTGGACAATCTTCGCCTCCACTTT. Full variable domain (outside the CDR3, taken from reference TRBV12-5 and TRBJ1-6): DARVTQTPRHKVTEMGQEVTMRCQPILGHNTVFWYRQTMMQGLELLAYFRNRAPLDDSGMPKDRFSAEMPDATLATLKIQPSEPRDSAVYFCASGLDNLRLHFGNGTRLTVT.

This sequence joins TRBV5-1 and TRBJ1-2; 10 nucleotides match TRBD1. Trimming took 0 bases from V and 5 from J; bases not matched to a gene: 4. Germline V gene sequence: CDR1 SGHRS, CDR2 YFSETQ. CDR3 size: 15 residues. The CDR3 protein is CASSLEGQGDYGYTF. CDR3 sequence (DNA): TGCGCCAGCAGCTTGGAAGGACAGGGGGATTATGGCTACACCTTC.

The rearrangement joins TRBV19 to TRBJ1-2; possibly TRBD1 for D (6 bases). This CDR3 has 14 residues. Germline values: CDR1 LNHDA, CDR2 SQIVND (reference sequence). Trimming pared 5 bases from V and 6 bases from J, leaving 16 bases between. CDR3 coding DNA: TGTGCCAGTAGTCCAGCGGGGGCCGGGGATGGCTACACCTTC. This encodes CASSPAGAGDGYTF.

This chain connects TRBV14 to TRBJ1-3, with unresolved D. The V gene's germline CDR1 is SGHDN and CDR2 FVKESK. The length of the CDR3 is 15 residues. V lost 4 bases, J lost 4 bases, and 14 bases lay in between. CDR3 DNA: TGTGCCAGCAGCCCGAGGACTTGGCTCGGAAACACCATATATTTT. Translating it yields CASSPRTWLGNTIYF.

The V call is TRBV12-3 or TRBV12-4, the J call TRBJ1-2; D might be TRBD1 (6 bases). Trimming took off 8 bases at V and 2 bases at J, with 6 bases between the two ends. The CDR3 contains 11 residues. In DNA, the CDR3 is TGTGCCAGCGGACAGAACTATGGCTACACCTTC. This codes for CASGQNYGYTF.

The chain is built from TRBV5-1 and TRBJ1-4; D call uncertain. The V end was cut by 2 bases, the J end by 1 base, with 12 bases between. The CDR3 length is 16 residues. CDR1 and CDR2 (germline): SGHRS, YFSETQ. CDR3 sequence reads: CASSLAPGGTNEKLFF. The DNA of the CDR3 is TGCGCCAGCAGCTTAGCCCCGGGAGGAACTAATGAAAAACTGTTTTTT.

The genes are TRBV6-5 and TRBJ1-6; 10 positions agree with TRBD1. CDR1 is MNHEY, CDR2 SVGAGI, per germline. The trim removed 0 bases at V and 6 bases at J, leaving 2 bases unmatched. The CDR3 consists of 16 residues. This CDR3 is CASSYSGTGVNSPLHF. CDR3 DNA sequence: TGTGCCAGCAGTTACTCCGGGACAGGGGTTAATTCACCCCTCCACTTT.

Here the CDR3 reads CASSGESGGNTEAFF. The CDR3 DNA follows: TGTGCCAGCAGCGGCGAGTCAGGTGGGAACACTGAAGCTTTCTTT. This sequence joins TRBV3-1 (or the pseudogene TRBV3-2) and TRBJ1-1, with D hard to call. The CDR3 runs to 15 residues. The germline CDR1 and CDR2 sequences are LGHDT and YNNKEL (reference sequence). The V end lost 5 bases, the J end lost 1 base, and 14 bases lay between the germline ends.